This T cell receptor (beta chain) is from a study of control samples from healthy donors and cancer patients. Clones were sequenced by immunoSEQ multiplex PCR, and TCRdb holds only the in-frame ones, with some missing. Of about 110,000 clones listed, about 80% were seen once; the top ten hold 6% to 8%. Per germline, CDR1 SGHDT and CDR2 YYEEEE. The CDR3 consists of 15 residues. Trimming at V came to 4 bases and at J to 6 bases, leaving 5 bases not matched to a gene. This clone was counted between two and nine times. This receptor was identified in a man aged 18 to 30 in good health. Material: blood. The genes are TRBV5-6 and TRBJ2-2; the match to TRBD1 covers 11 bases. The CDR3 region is CASSPGTGGAGELFF. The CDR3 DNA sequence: TGTGCCAGCAGCCCTGGGACAGGGGGAGCCGGGGAGCTGTTTTTT.